This T cell receptor beta chain was recovered during a study of cytomegalovirus exposure and HLA in healthy donors (dated by TCRdb to the late 2010s). Some background on the complete study: An earlier analysis of 587 of the donors reported 276 Gb of sequence data and 117 million unique TCR beta sequences obtained from approximately 180 million T cells. Around 300 gigabases of sequencing data and around 87 million unique TCR sequences were included in an early release covering about 700 HLA-typed donors. Among the roughly 370 genotyped donors, around 79% belonged to the genetic ancestry cluster associated with self-reported Caucasian donors. The study aimed to test whether cataloging public T cell receptors could reveal signatures of past pathogen exposure. The study used immunosequencing to profile the T cell repertoires of around 600 subjects and linked those repertoires to cytomegalovirus serostatus. Along with the approximately 670-subject first cohort, a separate validation cohort of over 90 different subjects was used. To predict cytomegalovirus infection status, the study combined high-throughput TCR immunosequencing, statistical association of individual TCRs with disease status, and machine learning. To study patterns of TCR occurrence, a later analysis re-analyzed previously published TCR beta repertoires from hundreds of donors and added high-resolution HLA genotyping. Rather than using new phenotypic data, the later analysis identified candidate immune exposures from TCR beta sequences and from how often those sequences occurred across donors. An earlier analysis of some 500 of the donors applied high-throughput TCR beta sequencing to assess whether each TCR beta V gene segment acted as functional or pseudogenic. Donor age, sex, ethnicity and CMV serostatus were compiled alongside the repertoire data. Genome-wide SNP genotypes for about 65% of the roughly 700 donors were used in a later genetic analysis, which treated that subset as a discovery cohort. All discovery cohort repertoires had been generated using a single sequencing platform. Both class I and class II loci were covered by HLA typing, at four-digit resolution. Typing coverage differed by locus: A, B, C, DRB1 and DQB1 were typed in roughly 629-630 donors, DQA1 in 522, DPA1 in some 600, and DPB1 in roughly 470. Because of strong linkage in the cohort, a few DR-DQ haplotypes were treated as single units for association and clustering. Among roughly 400 genotyped donors of the cohort, an average of approximately 230,000 unique TCR beta nucleotide sequences were sequenced per donor, roughly 20% of them non-productive.

Library prep was done by the immunoSEQ multiplex PCR assay. For the multiplex PCR, a mixture combining 60 forward primers for TCR Vbeta segments and 13 reverse primers for TCR Jbeta segments was used. A multiplex PCR assay on genomic DNA amplified the CDR3 region of rearranged TCR beta genes. On the Illumina HiSeq System, the amplified TCR beta libraries were sequenced as 87-base-pair reads. In the authors' own workflow: A later analysis tallied roughly 76 million unique TCR beta chains across the 650 to 750 repertoires, and some 10 million of those chains were shared by two or more donors. A nearest-neighbor algorithm error-corrected the raw reads and collapsed the reads into unique sequences, merging closely related sequences to remove PCR and sequencing errors. To assign V, D and J gene segments, CDR3 sequences were aligned to IMGT reference sequences. For a sequence to be retained, at least a six-nucleotide match to both a V gene segment and a J gene segment was required. A rearrangement counted as productive if the CDR3 had no stop codons and remained in frame with V and J, and every other rearrangement counted as non-productive. CDR3 was defined by IMGT convention, running from the second conserved V-encoded cysteine to the conserved J-encoded phenylalanine. In an earlier analysis of roughly 580 of the donors, sequences lacking an unambiguous match to a single V gene segment were excluded. In an earlier analysis of 587 of the donors, a V segment was called functional when productive rearrangements were above 56.7%, and segregating when the standard deviation between donors exceeded 5%. A statistical classification framework was built for diagnosing cytomegalovirus status from the catalog of TCR beta chain sequences. A later analysis assigned V and J genes by comparing TCR nucleotide sequences with IMGT/GENE-DB human TR gene sequences. The TCRdist pipeline was used in a later analysis to assign CDR3 sequences and most-parsimonious VDJ recombination scenarios. In a later analysis, every TCR beta chain was defined by the combination of its CDR3 amino acid sequence and its V-gene family, and reads without a unique V-gene family were dropped. To address suspected cross-contamination and a sequencing artifact, a later analysis removed roughly 580 highly shared, low-generation-probability nucleotide sequences. In a later analysis, a clonal expansion index for each public chain was calculated from normalized within-repertoire ranks of inferred template counts. In a later analysis, generation probabilities were computed using a VDJ recombination model fitted to out-of-frame rearrangements, and the results were checked against IGoR. Hypergeometric tests were used in a later analysis to score TCR-TCR, TCR-HLA and TCR-CMV co-occurrence, with a repertoire-size bias correction applied to the TCR pairs. To estimate false discovery rates, a later analysis permuted the HLA or CMV assignments 20 times. A later analysis grouped co-occurring TCRs with DBSCAN, adding TCRdist sequence similarity when clustering within HLA-allele-positive subsets. For co-occurrence clustering, repertoires with fewer than 30,000 or more than 120,000 public chains were excluded, along with roughly 5 repertoires with anomalous nucleotide sharing. Sourced from immuneACCESS, this table was stored by TCRdb with only in-frame sequences that have V and J called. A share of the clones is absent; for the studies checked, an unresolved V gene accounts for under half, and the remainder has no known explanation. The V and J calls and clone size were taken over from that table, and D and trimming were inferred from the DNA. A total of approximately 170,000 clones appear in this sample, just under 75% of them only once. Of the sample, more than 4.5% is held by the ten largest clones.

According to the germline V gene, CDR1 reads MDHEN and CDR2 reads SYDVKM. The CDR3 contains 14 residues, cysteine and phenylalanine counted. The CDR3 DNA has 42 bases and is translated from base 1. Trimming accounts for 6 bases at V and 2 bases at J, while the number of junction bases matched to no gene is 3. What the research found in general, with its limitations: The sequencing pipeline was judged likely to have produced a cluster of highly shared sequence variants as a technical artifact. Some IMGT-functional V segments, including TRBV6-2 and TRBV6-3, could not be distinguished by the 87-base-pair reads and were therefore excluded. In a later analysis, the rate of TCR association differed among HLA loci, with DRB1 alleles having the most associated TCRs and HLA-C alleles having the fewest. The authors suggested that the approach could potentially be extended to other disease states and immunological phenotypes. In the study, 150 to 200 TCR beta chains were listed as associated with cytomegalovirus. In vitro tests confirmed that a few of the cytomegalovirus-associated TCR beta chains recognize cytomegalovirus antigens. In a later genetic analysis, fewer N-insertions in productive TCRs were reported among donors in an Asian-associated ancestry cluster than the approximately 630-donor mean. Because HLA typing was unavailable for some donors at each locus, only the typed subset was used in association tests. Most TCR sequences were observed very rarely across donors, whereas some public TCRs were present in many individuals. The classifier was reported to diagnose cytomegalovirus status with high specificity and sensitivity in both the original and validation cohorts. When HLA alleles, especially DR and DQ, strongly co-occurred, TCR associations were difficult to assign to individual alleles. In an earlier analysis of several hundred of the donors, most TCR beta V segments were observed in productive rearrangements about 87% or about 30% of the time, broadly matching IMGT annotations. A further reported finding was that TCR beta sequences accurately predicted the HLA-A and HLA-B alleles for most subjects in the first cohort. Linkage disequilibrium might explain the correlated functional status among segregating V segments, but an unknown experimental factor could not be ruled out. Compared with equally common non-associated chains, HLA-associated TCR beta chains in a later analysis were more clonally expanded and had lower generation probabilities. A later analysis associated 15,000 to 20,000 TCR beta sequences with specific HLA alleles at a false discovery rate of 0.05. A later analysis found that most CMV-associated TCR beta chains appeared HLA-restricted, with HLA associations seemingly driven largely by CMV exposure. In a later analysis, several top co-occurrence clusters were reported to appear linked to parvovirus B19, influenza, CMV and Epstein-Barr virus. The earlier analysis of 587 of the donors excluded fewer than 20 rarely observed V segments, including chromosome 9 orphons, because counts were too low. V-gene and J-gene trimming of TCR beta chains was associated with a missense DCLRE1C variant in a later genetic analysis, and the association was replicated in an independent cohort. CMV serostatus was the only immune exposure information available for the cohort. This cohort had only TCR beta chains sequenced, and the lack of alpha or paired-chain data limited which features could be detected. Roughly uniform sequencing depth across donors was assumed in presence/absence analyses, although this assumption may not hold.

Notes on this clone: What this receptor recognizes is not known. Base qualities were left out, and no much larger clone turns up one base away.

The cohort consisted of 650 to 850 healthy bone marrow donors. At the time of sampling, every cohort member was nominally healthy, though immune exposures that went unrecorded were likely present. The donor was CMV seropositive and was included in the group of 250 to 350 seropositive cohort members. Every donor gave a peripheral blood sample, and the peripheral blood mononuclear cells from that sample were used for TCR beta sequencing. The Qiagen DNeasy Blood Extraction Kit was used to extract genomic DNA from the blood cell samples. The clonotype comes from a man in his thirties or forties in good health and CMV-seropositive. Recombination connected TRBV28 to TRBJ1-3, with 8 bases in between that match TRBD1. Material for sequencing was PBMCs. The CDR3 protein sequence reads: CASSLDRAGNTIYF. In nucleotide form, the sequence is TGTGCCAGCAGCCTGGACAGGGCTGGAAACACCATATATTTT.